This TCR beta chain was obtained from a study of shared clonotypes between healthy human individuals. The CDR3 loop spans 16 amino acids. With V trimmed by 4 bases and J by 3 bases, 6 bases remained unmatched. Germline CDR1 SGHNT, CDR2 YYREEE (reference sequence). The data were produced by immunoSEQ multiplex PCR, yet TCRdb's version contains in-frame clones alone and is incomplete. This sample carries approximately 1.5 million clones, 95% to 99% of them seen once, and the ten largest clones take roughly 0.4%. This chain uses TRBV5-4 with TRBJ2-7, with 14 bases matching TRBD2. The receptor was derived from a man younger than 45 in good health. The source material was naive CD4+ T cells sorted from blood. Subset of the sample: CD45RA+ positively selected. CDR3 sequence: CASSPRTSGGIYEQYF. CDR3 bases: TGTGCCAGCAGCCCCCGGACTAGCGGGGGGATCTACGAGCAGTACTTC. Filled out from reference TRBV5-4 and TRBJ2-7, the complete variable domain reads ETGVTQSPTHLIKTRGQQVTLRCSSQSGHNTVSWYQQALGQGPQFIFQYYREEENGRGNFPPRFSGLQFPNYSSELNVNALELDDSALYLCASSPRTSGGIYEQYFGPGTRLTVT.